Listed here are 22 T cell receptor beta chains from one sample, sequenced in a study of shared clonotypes between healthy human individuals. The assay was immunoSEQ multiplex PCR, and TCRdb's table has in-frame clones only and misses some. The data hold roughly 2 million clones, with about 95% observed a single time. Terminally differentiated effector memory CD45RA+ cells were excluded from the naive CD8 cells, which were CD45RO-negative and positively selected for CCR7. Sequencing input: naive CD8+ T cells sorted from blood. The receptor set was obtained from a man aged 18 to 30 in good health.

The chain links TRBV5-1 to TRBJ1-1, with no clear D. Trimming removed 3 bases from V and 1 base from J, with 7 bases in between. Germline loops: CDR1 SGHRS, CDR2 YFSETQ. This CDR3 spans 13 amino acids. As DNA, the CDR3 is TGCGCCAGCAGCTACGGCAGGAACACTGAAGCTTTCTTT. Its translation: CASSYGRNTEAFF.

This clone was picked up a small number of times. The chain is built from TRBV6-5 and TRBJ1-6; D gene unclear. The CDR3 covers 16 residues. V lost 0 bases and J lost 11, with 17 bases in between. CDR1 MNHEY and CDR2 SVGAGI come from the germline V gene. In nucleotides, the CDR3 is TGTGCCAGCAGTTACTCGAGAGGCAGCCCAACGGCACCCCTCCACTTT. This codes for CASSYSRGSPTAPLHF.

The chain recombines TRBV28 with TRBJ2-7, with 12 bases matching TRBD1. Germline V gives CDR1 MDHEN, CDR2 SYDVKM. Unmatched junction bases numbered 8, after V lost 10 bases and J lost 7 bases. The CDR3 has 13 residues. CDR3 bases: TGTGCCACCAGGGACAGGGGGCTGATTGAGCAGTACTTC. This gives the protein CATRDRGLIEQYF.

V and J are TRBV6-5 and TRBJ2-5; TRBD1 might be the D (5 bases). V was shortened by 2 bases and J by 2 bases, with 6 bases between the two germline ends. CDR1 MNHEY and CDR2 SVGAGI come from the germline V gene. CDR3 length: 13 residues. The CDR3 here is CASSYGAQETQYF. The DNA for the CDR3 is TGTGCCAGCAGTTACGGGGCTCAAGAGACCCAGTACTTC.

This rearrangement joins TRBV6-4 to TRBJ2-3; D could derive from TRBD1 or TRBD2 (5 bases each). The germline V and J ends were trimmed by 0 bases and 1 base, with 11 bases remaining between them. This CDR3 comprises 16 residues. Germline V gene lookup returns CDR1 MRHNA and CDR2 SNTAGT. The CDR3 loop reads CASSDSWGNGTDTQYF. The CDR3 DNA reads TGTGCCAGCAGTGACTCGTGGGGGAACGGCACAGATACGCAGTATTTT.

The chain couples TRBV11-2 to TRBJ2-1, with 8 positions matching TRBD1. Germline CDR1 is SGHAT and CDR2 is FQNNGV. Unmatched junction bases numbered 7, after V lost 5 bases and J lost 4 bases. There are 15 residues in the CDR3. The CDR3 nucleotides read TGTGCCAGCAGCGAGTGGGGACAGGAGTACAATGAGCAGTTCTTC. Its translation is CASSEWGQEYNEQFF.

In the case of this clone: Different DNA sequences within this sample yield the same CDR3. The rearrangement links TRBV10-1 to TRBJ2-7; 7 positions agree with TRBD2. The CDR3 runs 14 residues. After removal of 3 bases from V and 0 bases from J, the junction contained 2 bases not matched to a gene. Looked up from germline, CDR1 is WNHNN and CDR2 is SYGVQD (reference sequence). The CDR3 reads CASSESGNSYEQYF. DNA of the CDR3: TGCGCCAGCAGTGAAAGCGGGAACTCCTACGAGCAGTACTTC.

CDR3 sequence: CASRAPGAYNEQFF. DNA of the CDR3: TGTGCCAGCCGAGCCCCTGGAGCCTACAATGAGCAGTTCTTC. This chain joins TRBV14 and TRBJ2-1; D unclear. The V gene lost 8 bases and the J gene lost 2 bases, with 13 bases spanning the gap. The V gene's germline CDR1 is SGHDN and CDR2 FVKESK. The CDR3 is 14 amino acids.

The rearrangement links TRBV4-1 to TRBJ2-7, with D possibly being TRBD1 or TRBD2 (5 bases each). Trimming took 5 bases from V and 0 from J, leaving 20 bases between them. The CDR3 runs 17 residues. Germline V gene sequence: CDR1 MGHRA, CDR2 YSYEKL. CDR3 residues: CASSSRWGSLSSYEQYF. Written as DNA, the CDR3 is TGCGCCAGCAGCTCCCGGTGGGGGAGTTTAAGCTCCTACGAGCAGTACTTC.

CDR3 amino acids: CASSYSGEGQPQHF. The CDR3 DNA reads as TGTGCCAGCAGTTACTCCGGGGAAGGTCAGCCCCAGCATTTT. The rearrangement uses TRBV6-6 and TRBJ1-5; D is uncertain. The germline V gene encodes CDR1 MNHNY and CDR2 SVGAGI (reference sequence). The CDR3 spans 14 residues. The V end lost 0 bases, the J end lost 6 bases, and 9 bases lay between the germline ends.

J is TRBJ2-5 and V is TRBV2, with TRBD2 matching over 7 bases. V gave up 6 bases and J gave up 2 bases; unmatched junction bases: 12. The CDR3 loop spans 16 amino acids. CDR1 is SNHLY and CDR2 is FYNNEI in the germline V gene. As DNA, the CDR3 is TGTGCCAGCAGAGACCCCGGGACTATCAATCAAGAGACCCAGTACTTC. It is translated as CASRDPGTINQETQYF.

Notes on this clone: At the DNA level, this CDR3 is encoded by other sequences in the same sample as well. V gene TRBV6-5 combines with J gene TRBJ1-2; no definite D call. CDR3 length: 12 residues. V lost 0 bases and J 8 bases, leaving 7 bases between the germline ends. The germline gives CDR1 MNHEY, CDR2 SVGAGI. In DNA form, the CDR3 reads TGTGCCAGCAGTTACTCCGGGGAAGGCTACACCTTC. It yields the protein CASSYSGEGYTF.

This chain uses TRBV15 with TRBJ2-4; a weak D match, TRBD2 (6 bases). The length of the CDR3 is 15 residues. Looked up from germline, CDR1 is LNHNV and CDR2 is YYDKDF (reference sequence). Trimming removed 3 bases at V and 10 bases at J, with 19 bases between. CDR3 sequence: CATSSRFGTPPIQYF. For the CDR3, the DNA is TGTGCCACCAGCAGCCGATTCGGGACTCCCCCGATTCAGTACTTC.

The chain has TRBV6-5 and TRBJ2-1; unclear D gene. The CDR3 has 14 residues. Germline-derived CDR1 and CDR2 are MNHEY and SVGAGI. V gave up 2 bases and J gave up 7 bases, with 12 bases separating them. The CDR3, as DNA: TGTGCCAGCAGTTACCTCGACGATGGAAATGAGCAGTTCTTC. Protein: CASSYLDDGNEQFF.

This clone was seen only once. The chain is built from TRBV12-5 and TRBJ2-7, with D perhaps matching TRBD1 or TRBD2 (5 bases each). With 7 bases removed from V and 5 bases from J, the gap between germline ends came to 18 bases. The germline gives CDR1 LGHNT, CDR2 FRNRAP. The CDR3 extends over 14 amino acids. The CDR3 region is CASAGAQISDEQYF. The CDR3 DNA sequence: TGTGCTAGTGCCGGGGCCCAAATATCTGACGAGCAGTACTTC. The whole variable domain, filled in from reference TRBV12-5 and TRBJ2-7, reads DARVTQTPRHKVTEMGQEVTMRCQPILGHNTVFWYRQTMMQGLELLAYFRNRAPLDDSGMPKDRFSAEMPDATLATLKIQPSEPRDSAVYFCASAGAQISDEQYFGPGTRLTVT.

The chain combines TRBV6-5 with TRBJ2-1; TRBD2 matches at 7 bases. CDR3 length: 16 residues. Germline V gives CDR1 MNHEY, CDR2 SVGAGI. J was trimmed by 0 bases and V by 4 bases; bases with no gene match: 6. The CDR3 coding sequence is TGTGCCAGCAGTTTTACCTGGACTAGCTCCTACAATGAGCAGTTCTTC. Its protein is CASSFTWTSSYNEQFF.

The CDR3 nucleotides are TGCGCCAGCAGTGAGTCGGCAGGGGCGTTCTACAATGAGCAGTTCTTC. As protein: CASSESAGAFYNEQFF. The chain couples TRBV10-2 to TRBJ2-1, with D possibly matching TRBD1 (6 bases). The CDR3 runs to 16 residues. V gave up 0 bases and J gave up 3 bases, with 12 bases separating them. The germline V gene has CDR1 WSHSY and CDR2 SAAADI.

Turning to this clone: This may come from a read error, since a much larger clone is one base off. Other DNA sequences from this sample encode an identical CDR3 as well. V gene TRBV5-8 combines with J gene TRBJ2-7; D is unclear. The germline CDR1 and CDR2 sequences are SGHTS and YDEGEE. This CDR3 has 11 amino acids. V lost 2 bases to trimming and J lost 2 bases, with 2 bases between them. Written as DNA, the CDR3 is TGTGCCAGCAGCTTCACCTACGAGCAGTACTTC. Residues: CASSFTYEQYF. The complete variable domain, with remaining parts taken from reference TRBV5-8 and TRBJ2-7, reads EAGVTQSPTHLIKTRGQQATLRCSPISGHTSVYWYQQALGLGLQFLLWYDEGEERNRGNFPPRFSGRQFPNYSSELNVNALELEDSALYLCASSFTYEQYFGPGTRLTVT.

This sequence joins TRBV29-1 and TRBJ2-3, with a weak D call TRBD2 (5 bases). This CDR3 comprises 13 residues. Trimming cost V 2 bases and J 2 bases, with 8 bases left between them. CDR1 SQVTM and CDR2 ANQGSEA come from the germline V gene. The CDR3 DNA reads TGCAGCGTTGAACGAGGGTACACAGATACGCAGTATTTT. Protein sequence: CSVERGYTDTQYF.

The V and J genes are TRBV11-3 and TRBJ2-7; 7 bases are shared with TRBD1. CDR3 size: 15 residues. Germline V gene sequence: CDR1 SGHNT, CDR2 YENEEA. Germline trimming cut 5 bases from V and 1 base from J; bases unmatched to any gene: 8. CDR3 amino acids: CASSPKGAGSYEQYF. The CDR3 region has the DNA TGTGCCAGCAGCCCAAAGGGGGCGGGTTCCTACGAGCAGTACTTC.

The CDR3 DNA is TGCGCCAGCAGCCAGCCCGGGACAGGGACGGAGACCCAGTACTTC. It encodes CASSQPGTGTETQYF. The chain links TRBV4-1 to TRBJ2-5, with 9 nucleotides matching TRBD1. Germline loops: CDR1 MGHRA, CDR2 YSYEKL. With V trimmed by 3 bases and J by 5 bases, 7 bases remained unmatched. The CDR3 has 15 residues.

This rearrangement joins TRBV6-1 to TRBJ2-7, with 12 bases matching TRBD1. The trim removed 1 base at V and 4 bases at J, leaving 5 bases unmatched. This CDR3 has 16 residues. Germline V gives CDR1 MNHNS, CDR2 SASEGT. The CDR3 sequence: CASSEVPGQGAYEQYF. In DNA, the CDR3 is TGTGCCAGCAGTGAAGTCCCGGGACAGGGGGCTTACGAGCAGTACTTC.